The clone carrying this T cell receptor (beta chain) was detected many times. These data originate in a study of neurological immune-mediated disorders. With 10-nucleotide random UMIs included, cDNA was synthesized by 5'RACE. TCRdb processed the 5' RACE reads anew with MiXCR; each CDR3 protein has one entry. The data hold tens of thousands of distinct CDR3 sequences, with 3% to 4.5% observed a single time. Per germline, CDR1 SGHRS and CDR2 YFSETQ. J gave up 1 base and V 2 bases, and 6 bases lay outside the gene matches. CDR3 length: 16 residues. The specimen sequenced was PBMCs. The chain employs TRBV5-1 and TRBJ1-2; 9 positions agree with TRBD1. This TCR derives from a woman between 45 and 60 years old with multiple sclerosis. The CDR3 DNA reads as TGCGCCAGCAGCTTTACCACAGGGGGCCTTAACTATGGCTACACCTTC. This translates into CASSFTTGGLNYGYTF.